Included here is one TCR beta chain sequence, with context. An end of the junction differs from the germline gene, which may be a read error. The source material, roughly 18-31 mg of unsorted bulk tissue, was used to co-extract RNA and DNA. Patients underwent surgical resection for primary liver carcinoma. Over 80% viable tumor cells were present in every tumor sample. Reverse transcription of roughly 470 ng total RNA with a constant-region primer produced TCR beta cDNA. TCR beta libraries came from three nested multiplex PCR rounds using slightly modified ARM-PCR. Rounds one and two of PCR, each of roughly 10 cycles, were primed with TRBV1-TRBV30 forward primers and a C-beta reverse primer. TCRdb reprocessed the multiplex PCR reads with MiXCR, giving one entry per CDR3 protein. The sample has around 29,000 distinct CDR3 sequences, approximately 76% seen once. Germline V gives CDR1 MDHEN, CDR2 SYDVKM. The CDR3 length is 14 residues.

This sample is part of a study of tumor-infiltrating lymphocytes in primary liver carcinoma. Study background: Samples had roughly 3.65 to 7.5 million productive TCRbeta reads, comparable between tissue types.

Sequencing input: liver tumor tissue from sampling region 3. Subset given: tumor region T3, left-lateral pole. The sequence was obtained from a woman in her thirties with primary liver carcinoma and hepatitis B virus infection. V is TRBV28 and J is TRBJ2-5; TRBD1 might be the D (5 bases). CDR3 amino acids: CTSRPLGVEETQYF. The CDR3 DNA sequence: TGTACCAGCAGGCCCCTAGGGGTAGAAGAAACCCAGTACTTC.